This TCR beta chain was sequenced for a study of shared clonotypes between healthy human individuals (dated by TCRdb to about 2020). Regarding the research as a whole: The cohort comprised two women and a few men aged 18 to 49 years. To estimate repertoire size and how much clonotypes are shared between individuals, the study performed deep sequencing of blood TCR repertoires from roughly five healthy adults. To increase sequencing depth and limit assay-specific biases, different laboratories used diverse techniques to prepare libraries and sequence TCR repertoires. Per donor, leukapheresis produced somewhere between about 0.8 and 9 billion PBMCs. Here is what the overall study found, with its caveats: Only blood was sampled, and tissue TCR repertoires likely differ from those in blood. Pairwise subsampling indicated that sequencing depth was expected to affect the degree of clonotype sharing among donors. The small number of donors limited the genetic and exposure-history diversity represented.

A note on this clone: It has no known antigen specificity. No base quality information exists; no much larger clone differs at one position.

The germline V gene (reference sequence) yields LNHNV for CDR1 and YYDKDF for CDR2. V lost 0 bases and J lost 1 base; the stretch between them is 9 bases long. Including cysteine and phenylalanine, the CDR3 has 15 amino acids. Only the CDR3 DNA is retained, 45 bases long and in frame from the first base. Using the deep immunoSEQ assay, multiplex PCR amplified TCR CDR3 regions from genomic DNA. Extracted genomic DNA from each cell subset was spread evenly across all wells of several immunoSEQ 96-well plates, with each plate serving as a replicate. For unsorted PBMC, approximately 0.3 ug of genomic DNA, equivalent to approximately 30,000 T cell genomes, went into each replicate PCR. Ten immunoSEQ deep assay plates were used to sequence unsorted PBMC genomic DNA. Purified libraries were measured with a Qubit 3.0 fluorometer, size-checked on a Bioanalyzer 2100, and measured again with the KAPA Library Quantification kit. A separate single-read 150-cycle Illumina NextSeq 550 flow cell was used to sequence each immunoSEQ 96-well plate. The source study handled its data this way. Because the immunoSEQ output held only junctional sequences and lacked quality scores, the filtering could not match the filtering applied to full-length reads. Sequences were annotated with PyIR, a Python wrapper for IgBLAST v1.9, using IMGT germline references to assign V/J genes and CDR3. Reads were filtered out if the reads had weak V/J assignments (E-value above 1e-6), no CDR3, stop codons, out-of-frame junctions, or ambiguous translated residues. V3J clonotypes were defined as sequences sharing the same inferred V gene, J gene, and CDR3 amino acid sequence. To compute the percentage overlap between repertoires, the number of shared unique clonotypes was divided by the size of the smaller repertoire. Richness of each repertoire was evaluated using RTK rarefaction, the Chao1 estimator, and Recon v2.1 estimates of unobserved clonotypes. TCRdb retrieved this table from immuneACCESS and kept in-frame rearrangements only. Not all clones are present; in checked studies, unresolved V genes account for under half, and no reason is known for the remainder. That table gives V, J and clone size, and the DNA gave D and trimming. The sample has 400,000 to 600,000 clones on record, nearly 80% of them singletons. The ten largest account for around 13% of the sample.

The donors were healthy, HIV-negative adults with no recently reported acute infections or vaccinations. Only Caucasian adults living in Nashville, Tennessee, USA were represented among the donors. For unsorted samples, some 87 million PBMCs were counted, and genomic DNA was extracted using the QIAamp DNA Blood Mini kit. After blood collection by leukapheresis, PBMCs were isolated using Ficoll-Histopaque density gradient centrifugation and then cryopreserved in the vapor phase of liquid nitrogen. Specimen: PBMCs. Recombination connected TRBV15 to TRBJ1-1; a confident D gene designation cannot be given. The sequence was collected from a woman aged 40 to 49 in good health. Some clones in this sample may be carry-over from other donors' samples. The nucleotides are TGTGCCACCAGCAGAGATTTCGGTGGGAACACTGAAGCTTTCTTT. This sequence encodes CATSRDFGGNTEAFF.